The rows below give T cell receptor beta chains drawn from one sample of a study of T cell changes during pregnancy in multiple sclerosis. The assay was immunoSEQ multiplex PCR, and TCRdb's table has in-frame clones only and misses some. This table holds about 57,000 clones, around 94% found once. Specimen: CD4+ T cells from peripheral blood mononuclear cells, collected before pregnancy. These receptors all stem from a female donor with multiple sclerosis, enrolled in a pregnancy study. The CDR3 runs from the conserved cysteine through the conserved F or W. The order of the fields is D gene, J gene, V gene, CDR3 protein. The D gene is left open where the match is weak.

TRBD1,TRBJ1-2,TRBV5-1,CASSSSGTVPTGYTF
TRBD2,TRBJ2-1,TRBV27,CASTKGLAGGGSYNKQFF
.,TRBJ1-4,TRBV30,CASGSQTTNEKLFF
TRBD2,TRBJ2-7,TRBV18,CASSPRGGSSYEQYF
TRBD1,TRBJ2-7,TRBV2,CASSERQVTGVFEQYF
.,TRBJ2-1,TRBV6-6,CASSYSALRNEQFF
.,TRBJ1-5,TRBV19,CASSMFPGGDQPQHF
.,TRBJ1-2,TRBV4-2,CASSQDRRRGGYTF
.,TRBJ1-3,TRBV14,CASSRQGFSGNTIYF
.,TRBJ1-1,TRBV23-1,CASSQSCSAKGDTEAFF
.,TRBJ1-1,TRBV4-1,CASSLQGNTEAFF